The 26 T cell receptor beta chains below all came from one sample that was sequenced in a study of OX40 agonist ivuxolimab in advanced cancers. Profiled with immunoSEQ multiplex PCR; TCRdb holds only in-frame clones, not every one. The table lists tens of thousands of clones, roughly 80% of them singletons. Sequenced material: CD4+ or CD8+ T cells sorted from blood, taken in a trial of the OX40 agonist ivuxolimab. All receptors derive from an adult with an advanced solid tumor such as melanoma, head and neck, liver or kidney cancer.

The chain combines TRBV19 with TRBJ2-7, with 8 bases aligning to TRBD1. The CDR3 runs to 15 residues. V lost 5 bases, J lost 0 bases, and 6 bases stayed unmatched. The germline V gene encodes CDR1 LNHDA and CDR2 SQIVND (reference sequence). The CDR3 coding sequence is TGTGCCAGTAGTTTCAGGGGGCATTCCTCCTACGAGCAGTACTTC. As protein: CASSFRGHSSYEQYF.

The sample holds one count of this clone. The chain employs TRBV5-6 and TRBJ2-3; unclear D gene. Germline V gives CDR1 SGHDT, CDR2 YYEEEE. This CDR3 region has 18 residues. Trimming pared 0 bases from V and 1 base from J, leaving 18 bases between. CDR3 bases: TGTGCCAGCAGCTTGGCCGGGTTTAGGGTCCAGGGCACAGATACGCAGTATTTT. This codes for CASSLAGFRVQGTDTQYF.

The V call is TRBV27, the J call TRBJ2-2; 11 bases agree with TRBD2. The CDR3 has 16 amino acids. Germline loops: CDR1 MNHEY, CDR2 SMNVEV (reference sequence). V shed 7 bases and J 1 base; nucleotides not matched to a gene: 5. The CDR3 loop reads CASTLGTSGNTGELFF. CDR3 DNA: TGTGCCAGCACCCTAGGGACTAGCGGGAACACCGGGGAGCTGTTTTTT.

This chain connects TRBV4-1 to TRBJ1-1; D ambiguous. The CDR3 runs 15 residues. Trimming shortened V by 0 bases and J by 11 bases, and 19 bases separated the two germline ends. CDR1 MGHRA and CDR2 YSYEKL come from the germline V gene. The CDR3, as DNA: TGCGCCAGCAGCCAAGACTCTTTGGGTACCCAGAAGGCTTTCTTT. Amino acid sequence: CASSQDSLGTQKAFF.

The V and J genes are TRBV2 and TRBJ1-5; 7 positions agree with TRBD1. Germline V gene data show CDR1 as SNHLY and CDR2 as FYNNEI. The CDR3 contains 14 residues. Trimming cost V 4 bases and J 4 bases; bases outside gene matches: 4. CDR3 DNA sequence: TGTGCCAGCAGTGCGACAGGGCTTAATCAGCCCCAGCATTTT. Encoded protein: CASSATGLNQPQHF.

The chain couples TRBV6-5 to TRBJ2-5, with 7 bases lining up with TRBD2. Unmatched junction bases numbered 11, after V lost 2 bases and J lost 5 bases. This CDR3 is built from 16 residues. Germline assignment: CDR1 MNHEY and CDR2 SVGAGI. The CDR3 spells CASSYGGVAGRETQYF. The CDR3 nucleotides read TGTGCCAGCAGTTACGGGGGGGTCGCGGGCAGGGAGACCCAGTACTTC.

V usage is TRBV6-5 and J usage is TRBJ2-5; TRBD1 matches at 10 bases. The CDR3 sequence is 14 residues long. V lost 5 bases and J lost 1; bases outside the gene matches: 1. The germline V gene has CDR1 MNHEY and CDR2 SVGAGI. The CDR3 loop reads CASSRTGGQETQYF. Written as DNA, the CDR3 is TGTGCCAGCAGTCGGACAGGGGGCCAAGAGACCCAGTACTTC.

This chain uses TRBV20-1 with TRBJ2-4; no clear D. Germline CDR1 DFQATT, CDR2 SNEGSKA (reference sequence). Trimming stripped 3 bases from V and 11 bases from J, with 11 bases between. The CDR3 loop spans 11 amino acids. The CDR3 is CSASTQFVQYF. In nucleotides, the CDR3 is TGCAGTGCTAGTACGCAATTCGTTCAGTACTTC.

V gene TRBV18 combines with J gene TRBJ2-7; 9 nucleotides line up with TRBD2. Germline CDR1 and CDR2: KGHSH and LQKENI. Losses at the gene ends were 1 base for V and 2 bases for J; bases not matched to a gene: 3. This CDR3 has 15 amino acids. Here the CDR3 DNA reads TGTGCCAGCTCACCACTAGCGGGAGTACCCTACGAGCAGTACTTC. Amino acids: CASSPLAGVPYEQYF.

V gene TRBV27 combines with J gene TRBJ1-2; D is uncertain. Germline lookup yields CDR1 MNHEY and CDR2 SMNVEV (reference sequence). The CDR3 covers 13 residues. Trimming stripped 0 bases from V and 8 bases from J, with 10 bases between. In DNA, the CDR3 is TGTGCCAGCAGTTTATCGATGAGGTCCGGCTACACCTTC. Amino acid sequence: CASSLSMRSGYTF.

The chain combines TRBV19 with TRBJ2-5; maybe TRBD1 (5 bases). V lost 6 bases to trimming and J lost 4 bases, with 12 bases between them. The CDR3 runs to 13 residues. Germline CDR1 LNHDA, CDR2 SQIVND (reference sequence). CDR3 region: CASRQPRGETQYF. CDR3 coding DNA: TGTGCCAGTAGACAGCCTAGGGGAGAGACCCAGTACTTC.

The rearrangement links TRBV30 to TRBJ1-1; D remains unclear. Germline V CDR1 and CDR2: GTSNPN, SVGIG (reference sequence). The CDR3 has 13 amino acids. Trimming cost V 0 bases and J 3 bases, with 8 bases left between them. CDR3 protein: CAWSVFVDTEAFF. The CDR3 nucleotides are TGTGCCTGGAGTGTCTTCGTAGACACTGAAGCTTTCTTT.

DNA for the CDR3: TGCAGTGTTTTGACCCGGAGGCAGTTCTTC. Amino acid sequence: CSVLTRRQFF. The chain uses TRBV20-1 and TRBJ2-1, with no clear D. V gave up 7 bases and J gave up 12 bases, with 13 bases separating them. Germline lookup yields CDR1 DFQATT and CDR2 SNEGSKA (reference sequence). The CDR3 is 10 residues long.

The V and J genes are TRBV11-2 and TRBJ2-7; tentatively, D is TRBD1 (5 bases). Germline CDR1 and CDR2: SGHAT and FQNNGV. Trimming stripped 2 bases from V and 4 bases from J, with 6 bases between. This CDR3 contains 12 residues. CDR3 amino acids: CASSLQGYEQYF. For the CDR3, the DNA is TGTGCCAGCAGCTTACAGGGTTACGAGCAGTACTTC.

This rearrangement joins TRBV9 to TRBJ1-2; tentative D call: TRBD1 (6 bases). Germline-derived CDR1 and CDR2 are SGDLS and YYNGEE. V lost 7 bases to trimming and J lost 6 bases, with 7 bases between them. The CDR3 totals 10 residues. CDR3 bases: TGTGCCAGCTCAGGGGATGGCTACACCTTC. Encoded protein: CASSGDGYTF. Full variable domain (outside the CDR3, taken from reference TRBV9 and TRBJ1-2): DSGVTQTPKHLITATGQRVTLRCSPRSGDLSVYWYQQSLDQGLQFLIQYYNGEERAKGNILERFSAQQFPDLHSELNLSSLELGDSALYFCASSGDGYTFGSGTRLTVV.

The J gene is TRBJ2-1, the V gene TRBV18; maybe TRBD2 (5 bases). V shed 5 bases and J shed 0 bases, with 14 bases lying between them. Germline V gene lookup returns CDR1 KGHSH and CDR2 LQKENI. The CDR3 sequence is 16 residues long. As DNA, the CDR3 is TGTGCCAGCTCAACCCTAGGAGGCGCCTCCTACAATGAGCAGTTCTTC. Amino acid sequence: CASSTLGGASYNEQFF.

This sequence joins TRBV18 and TRBJ1-2; maybe TRBD1 (6 bases). Germline loops: CDR1 KGHSH, CDR2 LQKENI. V lost 0 bases and J lost 4, with 21 bases in between. The CDR3 covers 18 residues. The CDR3 nucleotides read TGTGCCAGCTCACCACCGGGGGGGGCCACTCCCCTTAGCTATGGCTACACCTTC. Translating it yields CASSPPGGATPLSYGYTF.

The rearrangement links TRBV18 to TRBJ2-2; 8 nucleotides align to TRBD2. The CDR3 sequence is 15 residues long. Germline V gives CDR1 KGHSH, CDR2 LQKENI. The junction had 4 bases not matched to a gene; V was cut back by 3 bases and J by 4 bases. CDR3 loop: CASSPSGGVTGELFF. CDR3 coding DNA: TGTGCCAGCTCACCGTCGGGAGGGGTCACCGGGGAGCTGTTTTTT.

This clone showed up just a few times. The chain is built from TRBV7-9 and TRBJ2-7, with 10 bases lining up with TRBD2. CDR3 length: 14 residues. Germline loops: CDR1 SEHNR, CDR2 FQNEAQ (reference sequence). J gave up 7 bases and V 8 bases, and 11 bases lay outside the gene matches. In nucleotides, the CDR3 is TGTGCCAGCCACAGAGCGGGAGGGCCGGGAGAGCAGTACTTC. Its translation is CASHRAGGPGEQYF.

The chain carries TRBV27 and TRBJ2-3; D is possibly TRBD1 or TRBD2 (6 bases each). The CDR3 runs to 16 residues. V was clipped by 10 bases and J by 0 bases, with 20 bases between them. CDR1 and CDR2 (germline): MNHEY, SMNVEV (reference sequence). CDR3 in DNA: TGTGCCACCAAGTTGACGGGGGACAAGAGCACAGATACGCAGTATTTT. Amino acids: CATKLTGDKSTDTQYF.

This rearrangement joins TRBV19 to TRBJ2-7; 11 bases agree with TRBD2. This CDR3 is 16 amino acids long. V shed 4 bases, J shed 3 bases, and the junction held 8 bases outside the gene matches. Germline V lookup: CDR1 LNHDA, CDR2 SQIVND (reference sequence). The CDR3: CASSRTTSGTVYEQYF. The CDR3, as DNA: TGTGCCAGTAGTAGGACGACTAGCGGGACTGTCTACGAGCAGTACTTC.

This clone was seen just once. V is TRBV4-2 and J is TRBJ2-7; 8 bases match TRBD2. After removal of 3 bases from V and 1 base from J, the junction contained 11 bases not matched to a gene. Germline CDR1 and CDR2: LGHNA and YNFKEQ. The CDR3 sequence is 17 residues long. CDR3 residues: CASSQTSSGRLSYEQYF. CDR3 DNA sequence: TGTGCCAGCAGCCAGACCTCGAGCGGGAGACTGTCCTACGAGCAGTACTTC.

This rearrangement joins TRBV19 to TRBJ1-2; D uncertain. The CDR3 spans 15 residues. The germline V and J ends were trimmed by 1 base and 4 bases, with 13 bases remaining between them. CDR1 and CDR2 from the germline V gene are LNHDA and SQIVND (reference sequence). The CDR3 DNA follows: TGTGCCAGTAGTATAGGCGGTCAACCGGTCTATGGCTACACCTTC. It is translated as CASSIGGQPVYGYTF.

V and J are TRBV10-1 and TRBJ1-2; D perhaps matches TRBD1 (6 bases). The CDR3 is made up of 15 amino acids. V was shortened by 5 bases and J by 2 bases, with 15 bases between the two germline ends. CDR1 is WNHNN, CDR2 SYGVQD, per germline (reference sequence). The CDR3 reads CASSPDRHQNYGYTF. Here the CDR3 DNA reads TGCGCCAGCAGTCCCGACAGGCATCAGAACTATGGCTACACCTTC.

This sequence joins TRBV4-2 and TRBJ1-2, with 8 bases fitting TRBD1. Germline lookup yields CDR1 LGHNA and CDR2 YNFKEQ. Germline trimming cut 4 bases from V and 3 bases from J; bases unmatched to any gene: 10. The CDR3 length is 16 residues. The CDR3 here is CASSRSTTGEHYGYTF. CDR3 nucleotides: TGTGCCAGCAGCCGATCGACGACAGGGGAGCACTATGGCTACACCTTC.

The chain recombines TRBV4-2 with TRBJ2-2, with 10 bases aligning to TRBD1. The germline V gene encodes CDR1 LGHNA and CDR2 YNFKEQ. The junction had 5 bases not matched to a gene; V was cut back by 1 base and J by 3 bases. The CDR3 runs to 17 residues. CDR3 nucleotides: TGTGCCAGCAGCCAAGTTCCTGGGACAGGGGACACCGGGGAGCTGTTTTTT. It specifies CASSQVPGTGDTGELFF.